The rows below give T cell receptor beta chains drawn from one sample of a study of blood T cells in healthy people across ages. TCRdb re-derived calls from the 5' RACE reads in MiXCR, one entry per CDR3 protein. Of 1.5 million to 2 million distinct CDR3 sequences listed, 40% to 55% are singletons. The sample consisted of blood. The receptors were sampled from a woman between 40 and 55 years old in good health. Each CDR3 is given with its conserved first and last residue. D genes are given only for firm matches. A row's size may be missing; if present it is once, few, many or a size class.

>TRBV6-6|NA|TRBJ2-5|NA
CASSYSSVQGGTQYF
TGTGCCAGCAGTTACTCGAGTGTGCAGGGGGGGACCCAGTACTTC
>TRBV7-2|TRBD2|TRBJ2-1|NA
CASSSTSGGPMYEQFF
TGTGCCAGCAGCTCCACTAGCGGGGGGCCCATGTATGAGCAGTTCTTC
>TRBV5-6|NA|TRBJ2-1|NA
CASSPLGRGRAIEQFF
TGTGCCAGCAGCCCCTTAGGGAGGGGGCGCGCGATTGAGCAGTTCTTC
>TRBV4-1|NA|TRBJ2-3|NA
CASSQDDGRFNFNTQYF
TGCGCCAGCAGCCAAGATGATGGCAGGTTTAATTTTAATACGCAGTATTTT
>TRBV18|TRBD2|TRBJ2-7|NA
CASSSGLAEEQYF
TGCGCCAGCAGCTCGGGACTAGCGGAGGAGCAGTACTTC
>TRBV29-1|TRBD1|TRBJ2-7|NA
CSTREGQSPSYEQYF
TGCAGCACGAGAGAGGGACAGAGTCCCTCCTACGAGCAGTACTTC
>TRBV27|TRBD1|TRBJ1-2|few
CASSNSDRVGIYGYTF
TGTGCCAGCAGTAACTCCGACAGGGTTGGGATCTATGGCTACACCTTC
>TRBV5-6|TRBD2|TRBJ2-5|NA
CASSFSSGGPQGETQYF
TGTGCCAGCAGCTTCTCCAGCGGGGGCCCCCAGGGGGAGACCCAGTACTTC
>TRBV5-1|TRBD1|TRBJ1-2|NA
CASSWRQGLRGYTF
TGCGCCAGCAGCTGGCGACAGGGCTTGAGGGGCTACACCTTC
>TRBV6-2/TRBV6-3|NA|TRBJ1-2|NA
CASSYVSGTDGYTF
TGTGCCAGCAGTTACGTTTCGGGCACGGACGGCTACACCTTC
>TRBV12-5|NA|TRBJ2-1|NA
CASCGERNEQFF
TGTGCTAGTTGTGGGGAGAGGAATGAGCAGTTCTTC
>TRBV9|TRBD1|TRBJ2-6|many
CASSVGTAGANVLTF
TGTGCCAGCAGCGTCGGGACAGCTGGGGCCAACGTCCTGACTTTC
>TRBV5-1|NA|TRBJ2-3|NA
CASSWTRGTSTDTQYF
TGCGCCAGCAGCTGGACACGGGGGACCAGCACAGATACGCAGTATTTT
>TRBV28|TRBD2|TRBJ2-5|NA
CASSFLTSGVETQYF
TGTGCCAGCAGTTTTTTAACTAGCGGGGTGGAGACCCAGTACTTC
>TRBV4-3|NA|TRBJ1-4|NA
CASSPSGRRREGLFF
TGCGCCAGCAGCCCGTCGGGGCGTCGGCGGGAGGGGCTGTTTTTT
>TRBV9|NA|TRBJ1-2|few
CASSEGDNYGYTF
TGTGCCAGCAGCGAGGGGGATAACTATGGCTACACCTTC
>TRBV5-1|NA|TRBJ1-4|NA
CASSLAISDEKLFF
TGCGCCAGCAGCTTAGCCATCTCGGATGAAAAACTGTTTTTT
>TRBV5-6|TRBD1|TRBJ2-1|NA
CASSSFGQGWGFNYNEQFF
TGTGCCAGCAGCTCGTTCGGACAGGGTTGGGGGTTTAACTACAATGAGCAGTTCTTC
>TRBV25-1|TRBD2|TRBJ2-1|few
CASSVTSGEEQFF
TGTGCCAGCAGTGTGACTAGCGGGGAGGAGCAGTTCTTC
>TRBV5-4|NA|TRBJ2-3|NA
CASSLARGWGDTQYF
TGTGCCAGCAGCTTGGCGCGCGGGTGGGGAGATACGCAGTATTTT
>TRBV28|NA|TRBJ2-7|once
CASSVQGKDEQYF
TGTGCCAGCAGCGTCCAGGGTAAAGACGAGCAGTACTTC
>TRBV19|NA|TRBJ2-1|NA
CASSILRGGSYNEQFF
TGTGCCAGTAGTATATTACGGGGTGGGTCCTACAATGAGCAGTTCTTC
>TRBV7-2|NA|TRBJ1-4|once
CASSLEGLAAYNPEKLFF
TGTGCCAGCAGCTTAGAGGGGTTGGCGGCATATAATCCCGAAAAACTGTTTTTT
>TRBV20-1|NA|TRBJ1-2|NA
CSAPQGQDSHGYTF
TGCAGTGCCCCCCAGGGGCAAGACAGTCATGGCTACACCTTC
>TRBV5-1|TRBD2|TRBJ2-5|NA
CASSLVAGANQETQYF
TGCGCCAGCAGCTTGGTAGCGGGGGCCAATCAAGAGACCCAGTACTTC
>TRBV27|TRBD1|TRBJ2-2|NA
CASSFLTGGTGELFF
TGTGCCAGCAGTTTCCTGACAGGGGGCACCGGGGAGCTGTTTTTT
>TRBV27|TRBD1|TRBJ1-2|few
CASSLSGQDGYTF
TGTGCCAGCAGTTTATCCGGACAGGATGGCTACACCTTC
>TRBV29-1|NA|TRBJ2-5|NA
CSLTEGQETQYF
TGCAGCCTTACCGAGGGTCAAGAGACCCAGTACTTC
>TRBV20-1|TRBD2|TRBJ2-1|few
CSARDTGLVLNEQFF
TGCAGTGCTAGAGATACGGGACTAGTCTTAAATGAGCAGTTCTTC
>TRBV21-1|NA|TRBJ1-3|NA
CASSKSQLYSGNTIYF
TGTGCCAGCAGCAAAAGCCAACTATACTCTGGAAACACCATATATTTT
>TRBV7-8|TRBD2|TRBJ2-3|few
CASSLDRAGGTDTQYF
TGTGCCAGCAGCTTAGATCGAGCGGGGGGGACAGATACGCAGTATTTT
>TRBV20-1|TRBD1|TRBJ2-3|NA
CSARDPTLYDTGGAPDTQYF
TGCAGTGCTAGAGATCCCACACTTTACGATACAGGGGGCGCCCCAGATACGCAGTATTTT
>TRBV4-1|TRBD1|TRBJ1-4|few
CASSQLQGEGEKLFF
TGCGCCAGCAGCCAACTTCAGGGGGAAGGTGAAAAACTGTTTTTT
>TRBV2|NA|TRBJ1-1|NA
CASSGTGINTEAFF
TGTGCCAGCAGTGGAACAGGGATAAACACTGAAGCTTTCTTT
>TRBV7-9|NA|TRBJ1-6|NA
CASSPDTSNSPLHF
TGTGCCAGCAGCCCGGACACGAGTAATTCACCCCTCCACTTT
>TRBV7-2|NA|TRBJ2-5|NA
CASSDGARGGEIQYF
TGTGCCAGCAGCGACGGGGCTAGAGGGGGGGAGATCCAGTACTTC
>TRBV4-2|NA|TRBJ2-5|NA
CASSPKRFVETQYF
TGTGCCAGCAGCCCGAAGCGCTTCGTTGAGACCCAGTACTTC
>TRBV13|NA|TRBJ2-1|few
CASRGSGAPAYNEQFF
TGTGCCAGCAGGGGCTCAGGGGCCCCGGCGTACAATGAGCAGTTCTTC
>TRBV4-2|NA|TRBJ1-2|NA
CASSQGGAGGPGDGYTF
TGTGCCAGCAGCCAAGGTGGAGCGGGGGGACCGGGGGATGGCTACACCTTC
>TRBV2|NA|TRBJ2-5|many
CASPGRGSQETQYF
TGTGCCAGTCCAGGTCGGGGATCTCAAGAGACCCAGTACTTC